This TCR beta chain was captured by sequencing in a study of blood T cell repertoires in COVID-19. Whole-study context: COVID-19 samples from acute and convalescent phases originated in the United States, Italy and Spain.

This CDR3 contains 12 residues. Between the trimmed V and J ends, which lost 3 bases and 9 bases, there was a span of 8 bases. Authors' data handling: For nucleated cells, counts were estimated from reference gene primer amplification. Generated by immunoSEQ multiplex PCR, the TCRdb table keeps only in-frame clones and is missing some. That table supplies the V and J calls and clone size; D and trimming were determined from the DNA. The data contain 140,000 or so clones, roughly 84% of them singletons. During active infection, Seattle patients enrolled and were then monitored through disease. The sequence derives from a man younger than 45 with COVID-19, enrolled during active disease. V and J are TRBV12-3 or TRBV12-4 and TRBJ1-4; possibly TRBD1 for D (5 bases). The sample was peripheral blood. CDR3 protein: CASSFRGQKLFF. CDR3 sequence (DNA): TGTGCCAGCAGTTTTAGGGGCCAAAAACTGTTTTTT.